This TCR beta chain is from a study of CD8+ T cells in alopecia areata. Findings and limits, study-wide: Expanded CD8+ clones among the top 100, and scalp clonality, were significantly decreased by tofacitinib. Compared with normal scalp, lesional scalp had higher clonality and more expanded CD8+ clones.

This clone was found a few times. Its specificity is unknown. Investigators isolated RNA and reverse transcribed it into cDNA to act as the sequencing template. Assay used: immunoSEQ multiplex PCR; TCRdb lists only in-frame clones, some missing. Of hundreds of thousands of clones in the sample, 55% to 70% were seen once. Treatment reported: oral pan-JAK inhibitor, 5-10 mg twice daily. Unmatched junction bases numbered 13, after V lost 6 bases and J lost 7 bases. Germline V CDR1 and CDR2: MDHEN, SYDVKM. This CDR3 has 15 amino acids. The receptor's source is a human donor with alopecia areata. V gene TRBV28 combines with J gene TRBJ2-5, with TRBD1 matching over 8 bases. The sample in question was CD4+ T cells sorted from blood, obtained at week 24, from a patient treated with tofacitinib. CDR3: CASSQSGQGSSTQYF. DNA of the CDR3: TGTGCCAGCAGCCAATCCGGACAGGGTTCTTCGACCCAGTACTTC.